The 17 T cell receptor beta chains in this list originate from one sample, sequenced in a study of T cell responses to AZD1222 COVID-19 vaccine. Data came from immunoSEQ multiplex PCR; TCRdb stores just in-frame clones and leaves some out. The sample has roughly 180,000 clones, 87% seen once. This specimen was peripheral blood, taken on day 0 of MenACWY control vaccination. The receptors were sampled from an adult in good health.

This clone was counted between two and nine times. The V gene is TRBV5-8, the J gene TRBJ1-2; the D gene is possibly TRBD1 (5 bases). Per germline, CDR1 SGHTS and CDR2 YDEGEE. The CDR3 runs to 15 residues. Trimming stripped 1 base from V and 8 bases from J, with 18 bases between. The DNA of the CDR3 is TGTGCCAGCAGCTTGTGGGGCGCCGGTAGGGGAGGCTACACCTTC. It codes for CASSLWGAGRGGYTF.

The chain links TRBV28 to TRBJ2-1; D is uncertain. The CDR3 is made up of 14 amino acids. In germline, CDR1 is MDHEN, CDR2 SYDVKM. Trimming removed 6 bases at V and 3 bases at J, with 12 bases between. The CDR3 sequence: CASSPATFYNEQFF. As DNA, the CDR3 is TGTGCCAGCAGCCCTGCTACATTCTACAATGAGCAGTTCTTC.

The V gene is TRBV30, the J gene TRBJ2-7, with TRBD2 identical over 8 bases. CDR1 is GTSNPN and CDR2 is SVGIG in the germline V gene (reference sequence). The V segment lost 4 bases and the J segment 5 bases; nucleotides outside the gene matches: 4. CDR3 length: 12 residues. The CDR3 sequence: CAWTPGGNEQYF. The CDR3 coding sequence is TGTGCCTGGACCCCGGGAGGGAACGAGCAGTACTTC. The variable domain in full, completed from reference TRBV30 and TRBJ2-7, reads SQTIHQWPATLVQPVGSPLSLECTVEGTSNPNLYWYRQAAGRGLQLLFYSVGIGQISSEVPQNLSASRPQDRQFILSSKKLLLSDSGFYLCAWTPGGNEQYFGPGTRLTVT.

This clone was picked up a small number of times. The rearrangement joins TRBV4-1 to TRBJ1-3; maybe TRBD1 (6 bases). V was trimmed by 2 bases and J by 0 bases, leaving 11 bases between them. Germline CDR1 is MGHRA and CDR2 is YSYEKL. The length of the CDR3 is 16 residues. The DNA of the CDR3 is TGCGCCAGCAGCCAAAGGACAGTTCGCTCTGGAAACACCATATATTTT. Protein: CASSQRTVRSGNTIYF.

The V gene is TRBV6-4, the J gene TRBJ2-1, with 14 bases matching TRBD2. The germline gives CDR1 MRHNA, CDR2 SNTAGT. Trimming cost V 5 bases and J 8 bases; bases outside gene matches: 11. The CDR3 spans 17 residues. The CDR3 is CASSPGTSGGGTDEQFF. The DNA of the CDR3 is TGTGCCAGCAGTCCCGGGACTAGCGGGGGTGGCACAGATGAGCAGTTCTTC.

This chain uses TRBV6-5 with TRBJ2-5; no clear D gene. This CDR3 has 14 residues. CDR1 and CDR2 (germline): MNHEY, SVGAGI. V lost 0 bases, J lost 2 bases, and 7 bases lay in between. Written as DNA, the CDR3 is TGTGCCAGCAGTTACTCAGGATCTCAAGAGACCCAGTACTTC. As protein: CASSYSGSQETQYF.

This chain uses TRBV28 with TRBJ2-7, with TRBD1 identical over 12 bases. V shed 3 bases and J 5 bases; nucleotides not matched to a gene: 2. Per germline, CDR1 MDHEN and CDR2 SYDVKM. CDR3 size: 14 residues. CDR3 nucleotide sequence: TGTGCCAGCAGTTTGGGGACAGGGGGCGACGAGCAGTACTTC. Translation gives CASSLGTGGDEQYF.

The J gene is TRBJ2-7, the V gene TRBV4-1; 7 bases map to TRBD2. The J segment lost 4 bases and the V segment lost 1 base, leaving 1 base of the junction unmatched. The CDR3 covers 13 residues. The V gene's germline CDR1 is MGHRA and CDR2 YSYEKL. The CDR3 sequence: CASSQGTRYEQYF. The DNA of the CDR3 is TGCGCCAGCAGCCAAGGGACTAGATACGAGCAGTACTTC.

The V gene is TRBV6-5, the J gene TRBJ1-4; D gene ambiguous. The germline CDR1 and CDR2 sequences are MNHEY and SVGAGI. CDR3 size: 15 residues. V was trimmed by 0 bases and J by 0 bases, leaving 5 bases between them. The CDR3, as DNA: TGTGCCAGCAGTTACTCTTCGGCAACTAATGAAAAACTGTTTTTT. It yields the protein CASSYSSATNEKLFF.

CDR3 residues: CASSLRVGNQPQHF. CDR3 DNA: TGTGCCAGCAGCTTAAGGGTAGGTAATCAGCCCCAGCATTTT. The V and J genes are TRBV5-6 and TRBJ1-5; D is unclear. Trimming shortened V by 2 bases and J by 4 bases, and 10 bases separated the two germline ends. Germline V gives CDR1 SGHDT, CDR2 YYEEEE. The CDR3 is made up of 14 amino acids. The complete variable domain, with remaining parts taken from reference TRBV5-6 and TRBJ1-5, reads DAGVTQSPTHLIKTRGQQVTLRCSPKSGHDTVSWYQQALGQGPQFIFQYYEEEERQRGNFPDRFSGHQFPNYSSELNVNALLLGDSALYLCASSLRVGNQPQHFGDGTRLSIL.

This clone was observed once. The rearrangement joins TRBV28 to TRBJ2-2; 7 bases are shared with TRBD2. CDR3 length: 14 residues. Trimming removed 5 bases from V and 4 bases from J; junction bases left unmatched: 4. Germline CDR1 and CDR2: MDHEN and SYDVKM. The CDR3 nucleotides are TGTGCCAGCAGTCCCCTAGCGGTCACCGGGGAGCTGTTTTTT. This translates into CASSPLAVTGELFF. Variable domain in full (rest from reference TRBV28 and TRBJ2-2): DVKVTQSSRYLVKRTGEKVFLECVQDMDHENMFWYRQDPGLGLRLIYFSYDVKMKEKGDIPEGYSVSREKKERFSLILESASTNQTSMYLCASSPLAVTGELFFGEGSRLTVL.

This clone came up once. The CDR3 is CASSPSTDTQYF. The CDR3 nucleotides are TGCGCCAGCAGCCCAAGCACAGATACGCAGTATTTT. The chain recombines TRBV5-1 with TRBJ2-3; D remains ambiguous. The CDR3 is 12 amino acids. Germline V gene sequence: CDR1 SGHRS, CDR2 YFSETQ. The V gene lost 4 bases and the J gene lost 0 bases, with 3 bases spanning the gap.

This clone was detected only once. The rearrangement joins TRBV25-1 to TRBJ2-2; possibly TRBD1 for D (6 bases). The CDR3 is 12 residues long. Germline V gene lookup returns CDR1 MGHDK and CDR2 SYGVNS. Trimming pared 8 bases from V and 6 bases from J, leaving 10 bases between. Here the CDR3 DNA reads TGTGCCAGCGATACAGGGTCCGGGGAGCTGTTTTTT. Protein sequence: CASDTGSGELFF.

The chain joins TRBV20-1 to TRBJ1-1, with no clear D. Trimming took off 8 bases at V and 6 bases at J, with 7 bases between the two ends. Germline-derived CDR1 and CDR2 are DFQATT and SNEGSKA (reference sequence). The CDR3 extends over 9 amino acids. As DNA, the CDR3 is TGCAGTTTGACTCCTGAAGCTTTCTTT. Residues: CSLTPEAFF.

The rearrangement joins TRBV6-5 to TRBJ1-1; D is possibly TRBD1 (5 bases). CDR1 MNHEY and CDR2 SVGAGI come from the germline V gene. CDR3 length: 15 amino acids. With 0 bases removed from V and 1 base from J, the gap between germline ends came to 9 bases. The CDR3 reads CASSYSRGPNTEAFF. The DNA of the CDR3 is TGTGCCAGCAGTTACTCAAGGGGTCCGAACACTGAAGCTTTCTTT.

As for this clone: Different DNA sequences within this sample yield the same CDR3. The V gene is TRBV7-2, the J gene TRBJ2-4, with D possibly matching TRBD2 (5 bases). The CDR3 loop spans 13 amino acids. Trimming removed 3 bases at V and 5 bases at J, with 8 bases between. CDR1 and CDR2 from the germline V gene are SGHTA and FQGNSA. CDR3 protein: CASSFFGENIQYF. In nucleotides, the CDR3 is TGTGCCAGCAGCTTCTTCGGGGAAAACATTCAGTACTTC.

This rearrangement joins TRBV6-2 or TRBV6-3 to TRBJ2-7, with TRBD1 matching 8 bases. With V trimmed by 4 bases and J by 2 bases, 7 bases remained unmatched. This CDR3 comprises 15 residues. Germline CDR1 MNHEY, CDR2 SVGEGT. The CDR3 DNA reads TGTGCCAGCAGTTCCCCAGGACAGGGAACCTACGAGCAGTACTTC. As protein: CASSSPGQGTYEQYF.